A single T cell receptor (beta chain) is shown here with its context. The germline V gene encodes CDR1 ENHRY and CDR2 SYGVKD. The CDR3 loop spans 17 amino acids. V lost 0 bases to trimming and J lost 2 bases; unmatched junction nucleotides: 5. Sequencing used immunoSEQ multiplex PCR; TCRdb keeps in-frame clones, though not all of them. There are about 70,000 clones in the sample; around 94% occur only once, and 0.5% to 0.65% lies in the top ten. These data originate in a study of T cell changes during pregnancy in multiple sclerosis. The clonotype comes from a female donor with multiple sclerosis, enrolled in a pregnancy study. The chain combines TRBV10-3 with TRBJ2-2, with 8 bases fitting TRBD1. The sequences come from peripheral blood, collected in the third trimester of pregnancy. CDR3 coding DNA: TGTGCCATCAGTGAGTCAGGGACAGGCATAAACACCGGGGAGCTGTTTTTT. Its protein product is CAISESGTGINTGELFF.